This T cell receptor beta chain was obtained from a study of regulatory dendritic cells for organ transplantation. FACS sorted CD4+ or CD8+ T cells into CD45RA+ naive and CD45RO+ memory. Some clones are missing from TCRdb's copy, which holds only in-frame ones; the method was immunoSEQ multiplex PCR. The data show 9,000 to 13,000 clones, with approximately 70% seen just once and approximately 17% held by the top ten. Regarding the study as a whole: Resting memory CD8+ T cells held the most alloreactive clonotypes. Mature dendritic cells appeared to drive more memory CD8+ clonal expansion than regulatory ones.

Worth noting for this clone: Its antigen remains unidentified.

The germline CDR1 and CDR2 sequences are MGHRA and YSYEKL. V trimming: 0 bases; J trimming: 5 bases; junction bases outside the gene matches: 12. CDR3 length: 17 residues. The specimen sequenced was memory CD8+ T cells from blood. Described subset: CD45RO+ memory T cells. This TCR came from a human donor in good health. The chain links TRBV4-1 to TRBJ1-2; 7 bases fit TRBD1. CDR3 amino acids: CASSQDHTQGVSYGYTF. CDR3 DNA sequence: TGCGCCAGCAGCCAAGACCATACGCAGGGGGTTAGTTATGGCTACACCTTC.